The 21 T cell receptor beta chains below all came from one sample that was sequenced in a study of spatial heterogeneity in lung cancer. Using its own MiXCR run on the 5' RACE reads, TCRdb lists one record per CDR3 protein. The table shows about 85,000 distinct CDR3 sequences, with more than 15% occurring only once. The time point was: sample taken at primary tumor resection. The sequenced material consisted of unsorted whole RNA from tumor, nontumor lung or frozen PBMC. Sequenced here: PBMCs, sampled at surgery. The receptors stem from a male donor with early-stage non-small cell lung cancer.

The V call is TRBV12-3 or TRBV12-4, the J call TRBJ2-2; no definite D call. The V end was cut by 6 bases, the J end by 0 bases, with 14 bases between. The CDR3 sequence is 16 residues long. CDR3 sequence: CASRSTRSANTGELFF. The CDR3 DNA is TGTGCCAGCAGATCCACAAGAAGCGCGAACACCGGGGAGCTGTTTTTT.

The CDR3 nucleotides read TGTGCCAGCAGCTTAGTCGGCGGGGACACAGATACGCAGTATTTT. Translated, it gives CASSLVGGDTDTQYF. V usage is TRBV7-9 and J usage is TRBJ2-3; possibly TRBD2 for D (6 bases). This CDR3 has 15 residues. CDR1 SEHNR and CDR2 FQNEAQ come from the germline V gene (reference sequence). Trimming took 1 base from V and 2 from J, leaving 10 bases between them.

This sequence joins TRBV20-1 and TRBJ1-3, with D unclear. This CDR3 has 12 residues. Germline assignment: CDR1 DFQATT and CDR2 SNEGSKA (reference sequence). Trimming took 7 bases from V and 1 from J, leaving 8 bases between them. CDR3 loop: CSVSESGNTIYF. CDR3 coding DNA: TGCAGTGTATCTGAGTCTGGAAACACCATATATTTT.

This clonotype was observed a handful of times. This chain joins TRBV5-1 and TRBJ2-1; D gene uncertain. This CDR3 spans 14 amino acids. V lost 3 bases and J 0 bases, leaving 7 bases between the germline ends. The germline V gene has CDR1 SGHRS and CDR2 YFSETQ. In DNA, the CDR3 is TGCGCCAGCAGCTGGCCCAGCTCCTACAATGAGCAGTTCTTC. Translating gives CASSWPSSYNEQFF.

The chain employs TRBV6-6 and TRBJ1-5; no clear D. Germline V gene data show CDR1 as MNHNY and CDR2 as SVGAGI (reference sequence). The length of the CDR3 is 17 residues. V was shortened by 0 bases and J by 4 bases, with 16 bases between the two germline ends. The CDR3 DNA is TGTGCCAGCAGTTACTCGGTGGGCCGCACGTTTAATCAGCCCCAGCATTTT. Translation: CASSYSVGRTFNQPQHF.

V gene TRBV20-1 combines with J gene TRBJ2-3; 8 nucleotides align to TRBD1. The CDR3 covers 17 residues. Germline lookup yields CDR1 DFQATT and CDR2 SNEGSKA (reference sequence). The junction had 9 bases not matched to a gene; V was cut back by 0 bases and J by 1 base. CDR3 nucleotide sequence: TGCAGTGCTAGAGATCGCAGGGGGCGGCGAGGCACAGATACGCAGTATTTT. Its translation is CSARDRRGRRGTDTQYF.

The chain is built from TRBV12-3 or TRBV12-4 and TRBJ2-7; D not certain. CDR3 length equals 12 residues. V dropped 2 bases and J dropped 5 bases, with 7 bases sitting between them. The CDR3, as DNA: TGTGCCAGCAGTTTAATGAGCGACGAGCAGTACTTC. It translates to CASSLMSDEQYF.

In its sample, this clonotype was seen a few times. The chain uses TRBV7-2 and TRBJ2-7; 10 nucleotides agree with TRBD2. Germline V gene sequence: CDR1 SGHTA, CDR2 FQGNSA. V lost 4 bases, J lost 4 bases, and 7 bases stayed unmatched. This CDR3 is 15 amino acids long. This CDR3 reads CASSSDTSGDYEQYF. Written as DNA, the CDR3 is TGTGCCAGCAGCTCCGATACTAGCGGGGATTACGAGCAGTACTTC.

This clonotype occurred many times. The rearrangement joins TRBV7-2 to TRBJ2-3, with TRBD1 matching 8 bases. J gave up 11 bases and V 5 bases, and 9 bases lay outside the gene matches. The CDR3 runs 13 residues. Germline CDR1 is SGHTA and CDR2 is FQGNSA. CDR3 in amino acids: CASSPTGVGLQYF. The CDR3 bases are TGTGCCAGCAGCCCGACAGGGGTGGGCTTGCAGTATTTT.

The chain couples TRBV6-2 or TRBV6-3 to TRBJ2-1, with D tentatively TRBD2 (7 bases). Germline V gene sequence: CDR1 MNHEY, CDR2 SVGEGT. V was shortened by 10 bases and J by 8 bases, with 18 bases between the two germline ends. This CDR3 contains 13 residues. CDR3 sequence reads: CATTGGHRDEQFF. For the CDR3, the DNA is TGTGCCACCACGGGGGGCCATAGAGATGAGCAGTTCTTC.

The sample holds many counts of this clonotype. The CDR3 here is CATSDPAGTGTDTQYF. The CDR3 DNA reads as TGTGCCACCAGTGATCCGGCGGGAACGGGGACAGATACGCAGTATTTT. The chain uses TRBV24-1 and TRBJ2-3; D possibly corresponds to TRBD2 (6 bases). The CDR3 is 16 amino acids. Germline V gene sequence: CDR1 KGHDR, CDR2 SFDVKD. V lost 3 bases to trimming and J lost 3 bases, with 15 bases between them.

The chain combines TRBV27 with TRBJ2-1; tentatively, D is TRBD2 (5 bases). V lost 6 bases to trimming and J lost 0 bases, with 15 bases between them. CDR3 length equals 16 residues. CDR1 and CDR2 from the germline V gene are MNHEY and SMNVEV (reference sequence). The CDR3 bases are TGTGCCAGCAGCCCCCGCCCGGGAAGCTCCTACAATGAGCAGTTCTTC. Protein product: CASSPRPGSSYNEQFF.

A few counts support this clonotype. The rearrangement links TRBV19 to TRBJ2-2; D is perhaps TRBD1 (5 bases). CDR1 LNHDA and CDR2 SQIVND come from the germline V gene (reference sequence). The CDR3 runs 16 residues. V lost 4 bases and J lost 0, with 12 bases in between. The CDR3 DNA is TGTGCCAGTAGTAACCCAGGGTTTGCGAACACCGGGGAGCTGTTTTTT. Its protein product is CASSNPGFANTGELFF.

V gene TRBV7-9 combines with J gene TRBJ1-6; no firm D call. Trimming left V 1 base short and J 5 bases short, with 15 bases between. The V gene's germline CDR1 is SEHNR and CDR2 FQNEAQ (reference sequence). The CDR3 spans 17 residues. CDR3 sequence: CASSLEGRTDDNSPLHF. CDR3 in DNA: TGTGCCAGCAGCTTAGAGGGCAGAACGGACGATAATTCACCCCTCCACTTT. Looking up the rest from reference TRBV7-9 and TRBJ1-6 gives the full variable domain: DTGVSQNPRHKITKRGQNVTFRCDPISEHNRLYWYRQTLGQGPEFLTYFQNEAQLEKSRLLSDRFSAERPKGSFSTLEIQRTEQGDSAMYLCASSLEGRTDDNSPLHFGNGTRLTVT.

This clonotype has only a few counts. The chain recombines TRBV7-2 with TRBJ2-3; TRBD1 might be the D (6 bases). This CDR3 has 15 amino acids. The germline V and J ends were trimmed by 5 bases and 3 bases, with 15 bases remaining between them. The germline gives CDR1 SGHTA, CDR2 FQGNSA. The CDR3 here is CASSPQGRWTDTQYF. CDR3 bases: TGTGCCAGCAGCCCACAGGGAAGGTGGACAGATACGCAGTATTTT.

This clonotype was recorded a few times. The rearrangement joins TRBV12-3 or TRBV12-4 to TRBJ2-1; TRBD1 aligns across 7 bases. The CDR3 contains 13 residues. V lost 6 bases to trimming and J lost 8 bases; unmatched junction nucleotides: 7. The CDR3 protein is CASRLDRLDEQFF. The CDR3 DNA sequence: TGTGCCAGCAGGCTGGACAGGCTCGATGAGCAGTTCTTC.

The rearrangement uses TRBV7-2 and TRBJ2-1; D unresolved. This CDR3 is 16 amino acids long. Trimming stripped 1 base from V and 2 bases from J, with 12 bases between. The V gene's germline CDR1 is SGHTA and CDR2 FQGNSA. CDR3 sequence reads: CASSLVSSDPYNEQFF. The DNA of the CDR3 is TGTGCCAGCAGCTTAGTTTCAAGCGACCCCTACAATGAGCAGTTCTTC.

This clonotype came up a few times. The chain combines TRBV4-1 with TRBJ2-5; 10 bases match TRBD2. The CDR3 has 16 residues. The ends lost 4 bases at V and 5 bases at J; junction bases unmatched: 10. Per germline, CDR1 MGHRA and CDR2 YSYEKL. CDR3 sequence reads: CASSRSGTSVGETQYF. In DNA form, the CDR3 reads TGCGCCAGCAGCCGATCCGGGACTAGCGTGGGGGAGACCCAGTACTTC.

This clonotype was recorded many times. The chain has TRBV7-9 and TRBJ1-5; D gene unclear. V was shortened by 1 base and J by 11 bases, with 15 bases between the two germline ends. Germline CDR1 and CDR2: SEHNR and FQNEAQ (reference sequence). This CDR3 is 14 amino acids long. The DNA for the CDR3 is TGTGCCAGCAGCTTAGGCCAACCAGGTGAGTCCCAGCATTTT. It codes for CASSLGQPGESQHF.

This clonotype has ten or more counts. The chain couples TRBV29-1 to TRBJ2-3, with 14 bases lining up with TRBD2. From germline, CDR1 is SQVTM and CDR2 ANQGSEA. V shed 7 bases, J shed 4 bases, and the junction held 7 bases outside the gene matches. The CDR3 is made up of 15 amino acids. CDR3 in amino acids: CSAGTSGGRSDTQYF. The CDR3 nucleotides read TGCAGCGCTGGGACTAGCGGGGGAAGGTCAGATACGCAGTATTTT.

This rearrangement joins TRBV2 to TRBJ1-1, with unresolved D. CDR3 length: 16 residues. Per the germline V gene, CDR1 is SNHLY and CDR2 is FYNNEI. Between the trimmed V and J ends, which lost 6 bases and 2 bases, there was a span of 19 bases. DNA of the CDR3: TGTGCCAGCAGCCGTCAATCTCCGGGCCTTAACACTGAAGCTTTCTTT. Encoded protein: CASSRQSPGLNTEAFF.